Below, 9 T cell receptor beta chains from the same sample are listed, as sequenced in a study of neoadjuvant nivolumab and ipilimumab in lung cancer. Libraries were prepared by immunoSEQ multiplex PCR; TCRdb keeps only in-frame clonotypes and omits some of them. This sample has about 18,000 clones, with 75% to 85% found just once. This material consisted of tumor tissue, taken after neoadjuvant nivolumab, alone or with ipilimumab, at or shortly before surgery. Receptor source: an adult with non-small cell lung cancer.

This chain connects TRBV5-1 to TRBJ2-1, with D maybe TRBD2 (6 bases). The V gene's germline CDR1 is SGHRS and CDR2 YFSETQ. Trimming stripped 1 base from V and 7 bases from J, with 12 bases between. This CDR3 region has 14 residues. CDR3 loop: CASSLFRRDNEQFF. The CDR3 region has the DNA TGCGCCAGCAGCTTGTTTCGGAGGGATAATGAGCAGTTCTTC.

The rearrangement links TRBV6-1 to TRBJ1-2; D gene unclear. This CDR3 has 14 amino acids. Germline V gene lookup returns CDR1 MNHNS and CDR2 SASEGT. Between the trimmed V and J ends, which lost 4 bases and 5 bases, there was a span of 14 bases. The CDR3 protein is CASSVRAGEYGYTF. The CDR3 DNA reads TGTGCCAGCAGTGTGAGGGCCGGAGAGTATGGCTACACCTTC.

As for this clone: A junction boundary mismatches the germline segment, possibly from a read error. The V gene is TRBV10-2, the J gene TRBJ2-5, with D uncertain. Germline assignment: CDR1 WSHSY and CDR2 SAAADI. This CDR3 contains 10 residues. Here the CDR3 reads CASRQGTQYF. In nucleotides, the CDR3 is TGCGCCAGCAGACAAGGGACCCAGTACTTC.

V and J are TRBV18 and TRBJ2-7; 8 bases line up with TRBD2. CDR1 is KGHSH and CDR2 is LQKENI in the germline V gene. This CDR3 is built from 16 residues. V lost 2 bases and J lost 4; bases outside the gene matches: 10. This chain's CDR3 is CASSPGSGGESYEQYF. CDR3 sequence (DNA): TGTGCCAGCTCACCAGGGTCGGGGGGGGAGTCGTACGAGCAGTACTTC.

This chain links TRBV4-1 with TRBJ2-3; 10 bases are a match to TRBD2. Per the germline V gene, CDR1 is MGHRA and CDR2 is YSYEKL. The CDR3 has 17 amino acids. Trimming took 0 bases from V and 0 from J; bases not matched to a gene: 3. CDR3 region: CASSQEKLAGSTDTQYF. The CDR3 nucleotides are TGCGCCAGCAGCCAAGAAAAACTAGCGGGAAGCACAGATACGCAGTATTTT.

The chain is built from TRBV7-9 and TRBJ2-4; D unclear. The CDR3 spans 11 residues. The germline V gene encodes CDR1 SEHNR and CDR2 FQNEAQ (reference sequence). The germline V and J ends were trimmed by 2 bases and 5 bases, with 1 base remaining between them. CDR3 DNA: TGTGCCAGCAGCTTACAAAACATTCAGTACTTC. Translated: CASSLQNIQYF.

This clone was recorded once. J is TRBJ1-1 and V is TRBV5-4; 7 positions agree with TRBD1. CDR3 length: 13 amino acids. V shed 4 bases and J 1 base; nucleotides not matched to a gene: 1. From germline, CDR1 is SGHNT and CDR2 YYREEE (reference sequence). CDR3 protein: CASSQGGNTEAFF. Written as DNA, the CDR3 is TGTGCCAGCAGCCAGGGGGGGAACACTGAAGCTTTCTTT.

V and J are TRBV7-2 and TRBJ2-3; D is uncertain. Germline lookup yields CDR1 SGHTA and CDR2 FQGNSA. The V end lost 4 bases, the J end lost 4 bases, and 9 bases lay between the germline ends. This CDR3 has 13 amino acids. This chain's CDR3 is CASSSELADTQYF. The CDR3 nucleotides read TGTGCCAGCAGCTCCGAGCTTGCAGATACGCAGTATTTT. Variable domain in full (rest from reference TRBV7-2 and TRBJ2-3): GAGVSQSPSNKVTEKGKDVELRCDPISGHTALYWYRQSLGQGLEFLIYFQGNSAPDKSGLPSDRFSAERTGGSVSTLTIQRTQQEDSAVYLCASSSELADTQYFGPGTRLTVL.

This chain links TRBV6-1 with TRBJ2-7, with D unclear. Trimming removed 4 bases from V and 3 bases from J, with 13 bases in between. Germline CDR1 is MNHNS and CDR2 is SASEGT. There are 14 residues in the CDR3. The CDR3 loop is CASSVSAGVYEQYF. The CDR3 DNA reads TGTGCCAGCAGTGTGAGCGCTGGGGTCTACGAGCAGTACTTC.